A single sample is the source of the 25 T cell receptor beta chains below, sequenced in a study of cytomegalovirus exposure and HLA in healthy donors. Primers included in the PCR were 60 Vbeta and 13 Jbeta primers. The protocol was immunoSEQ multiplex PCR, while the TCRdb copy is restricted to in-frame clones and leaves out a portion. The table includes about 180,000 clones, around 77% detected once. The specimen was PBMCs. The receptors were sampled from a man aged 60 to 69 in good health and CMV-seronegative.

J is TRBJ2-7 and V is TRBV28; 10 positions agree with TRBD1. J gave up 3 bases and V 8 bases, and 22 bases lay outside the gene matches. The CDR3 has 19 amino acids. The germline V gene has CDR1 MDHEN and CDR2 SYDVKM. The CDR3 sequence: CASAFHPSGGDRGLYEQYF. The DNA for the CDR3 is TGTGCCAGCGCGTTCCATCCAAGCGGGGGAGACAGGGGGCTCTACGAGCAGTACTTC.

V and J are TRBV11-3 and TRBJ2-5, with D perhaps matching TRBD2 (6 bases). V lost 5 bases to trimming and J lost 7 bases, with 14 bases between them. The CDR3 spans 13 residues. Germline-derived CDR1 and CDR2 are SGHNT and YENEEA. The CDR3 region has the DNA TGTGCCAGCAGCGAAGCGGGCCCGGGGACCCAGTACTTC. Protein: CASSEAGPGTQYF.

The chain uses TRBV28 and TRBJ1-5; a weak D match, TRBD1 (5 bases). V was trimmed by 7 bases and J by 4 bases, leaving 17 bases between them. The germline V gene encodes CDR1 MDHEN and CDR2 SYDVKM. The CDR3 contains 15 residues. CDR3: CASTNGGTRNQPQHF. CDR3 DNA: TGTGCCAGCACCAACGGGGGGACGAGGAATCAGCCCCAGCATTTT.

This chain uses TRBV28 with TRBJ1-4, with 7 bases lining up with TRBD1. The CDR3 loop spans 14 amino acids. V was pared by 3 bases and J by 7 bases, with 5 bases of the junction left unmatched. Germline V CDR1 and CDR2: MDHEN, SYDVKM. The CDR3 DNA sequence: TGTGCCAGCAGTTTCTTCAGGGGGTCTGAAAAACTGTTTTTT. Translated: CASSFFRGSEKLFF.

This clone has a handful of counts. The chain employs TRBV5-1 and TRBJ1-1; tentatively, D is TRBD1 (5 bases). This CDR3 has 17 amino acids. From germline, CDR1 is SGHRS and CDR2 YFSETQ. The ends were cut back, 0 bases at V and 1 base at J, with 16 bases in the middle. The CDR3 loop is CASSLAGQGFSNTEAFF. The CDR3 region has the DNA TGCGCCAGCAGCTTGGCCGGGCAGGGTTTTTCGAACACTGAAGCTTTCTTT.

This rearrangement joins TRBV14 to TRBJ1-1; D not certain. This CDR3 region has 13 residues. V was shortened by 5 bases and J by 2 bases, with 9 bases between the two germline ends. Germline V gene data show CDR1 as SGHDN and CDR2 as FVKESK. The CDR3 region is CASSFRGNTEAFF. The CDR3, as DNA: TGTGCCAGCAGCTTTCGGGGAAACACTGAAGCTTTCTTT.

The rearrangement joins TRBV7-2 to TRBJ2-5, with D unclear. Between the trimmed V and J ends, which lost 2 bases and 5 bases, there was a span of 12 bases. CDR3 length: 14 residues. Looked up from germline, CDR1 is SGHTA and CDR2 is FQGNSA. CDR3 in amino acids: CASSLSGGWETQYF. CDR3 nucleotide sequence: TGTGCCAGCAGCTTATCGGGTGGGTGGGAGACCCAGTACTTC.

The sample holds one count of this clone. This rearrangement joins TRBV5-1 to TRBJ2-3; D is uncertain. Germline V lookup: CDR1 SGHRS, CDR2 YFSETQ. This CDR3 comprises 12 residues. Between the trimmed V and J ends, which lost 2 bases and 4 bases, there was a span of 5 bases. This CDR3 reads CASSFYSDTQYF. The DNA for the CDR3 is TGCGCCAGCAGCTTCTACTCAGATACGCAGTATTTT.

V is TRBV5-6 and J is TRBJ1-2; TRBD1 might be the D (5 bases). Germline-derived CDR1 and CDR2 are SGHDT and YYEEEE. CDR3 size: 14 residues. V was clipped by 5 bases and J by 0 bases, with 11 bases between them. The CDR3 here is CASRSDKANYGYTF. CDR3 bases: TGTGCCAGCAGATCGGACAAAGCTAACTATGGCTACACCTTC.

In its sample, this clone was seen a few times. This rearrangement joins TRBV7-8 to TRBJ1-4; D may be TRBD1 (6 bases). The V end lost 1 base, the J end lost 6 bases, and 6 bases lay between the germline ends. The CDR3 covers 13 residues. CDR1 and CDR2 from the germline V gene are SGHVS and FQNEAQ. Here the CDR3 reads CASSLDRDEKLFF. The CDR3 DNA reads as TGTGCCAGCAGCTTAGACAGGGATGAAAAACTGTTTTTT.

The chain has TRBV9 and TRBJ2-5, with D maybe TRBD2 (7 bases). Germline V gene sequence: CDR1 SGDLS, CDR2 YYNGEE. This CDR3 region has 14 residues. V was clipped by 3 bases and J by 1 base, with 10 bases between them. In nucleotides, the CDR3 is TGTGCCAGCAGCGGGGGGGGGCCCCAAGAGACCCAGTACTTC. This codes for CASSGGGPQETQYF.

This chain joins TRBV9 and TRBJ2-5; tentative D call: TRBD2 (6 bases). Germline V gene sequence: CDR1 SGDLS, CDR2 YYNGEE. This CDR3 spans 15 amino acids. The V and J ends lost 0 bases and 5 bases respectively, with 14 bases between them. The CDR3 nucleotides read TGTGCCAGCAGCGTAGCAGGGAGGCGAGAGGAGACCCAGTACTTC. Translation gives CASSVAGRREETQYF.

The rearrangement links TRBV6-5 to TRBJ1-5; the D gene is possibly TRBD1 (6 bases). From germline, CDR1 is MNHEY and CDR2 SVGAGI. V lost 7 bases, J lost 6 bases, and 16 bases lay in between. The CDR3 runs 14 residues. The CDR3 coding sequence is TGTGCCAGCACCCCAACAGGGTTGGGTCAGCCCCAGCATTTT. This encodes CASTPTGLGQPQHF.

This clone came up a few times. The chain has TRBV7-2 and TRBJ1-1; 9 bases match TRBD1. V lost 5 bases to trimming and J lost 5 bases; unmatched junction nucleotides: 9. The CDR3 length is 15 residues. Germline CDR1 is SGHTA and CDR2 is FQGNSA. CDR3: CASSIRTGVRTEAFF. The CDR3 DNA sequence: TGTGCCAGCAGCATTCGGACAGGGGTAAGGACTGAAGCTTTCTTT.

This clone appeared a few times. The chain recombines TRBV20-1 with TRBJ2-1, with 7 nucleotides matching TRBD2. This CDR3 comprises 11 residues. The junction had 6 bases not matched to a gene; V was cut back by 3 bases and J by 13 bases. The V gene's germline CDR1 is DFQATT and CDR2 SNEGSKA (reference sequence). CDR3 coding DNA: TGCAGTGCTAGTAGAGCGGGGAAACAGTTCTTC. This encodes CSASRAGKQFF.

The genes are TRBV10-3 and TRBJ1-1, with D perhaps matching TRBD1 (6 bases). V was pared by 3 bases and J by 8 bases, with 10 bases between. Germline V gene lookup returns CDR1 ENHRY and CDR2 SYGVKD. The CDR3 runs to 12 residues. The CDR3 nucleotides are TGTGCCATCAGTGAAAAGACAGGAGAAGCTTTCTTT. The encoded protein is CAISEKTGEAFF.

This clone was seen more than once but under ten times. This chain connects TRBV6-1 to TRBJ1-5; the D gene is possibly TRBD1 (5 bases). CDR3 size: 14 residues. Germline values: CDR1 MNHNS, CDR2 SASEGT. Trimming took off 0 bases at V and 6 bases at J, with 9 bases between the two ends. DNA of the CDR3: TGTGCCAGCAGTGAAGCGGGGGGGAGTCAGCCCCAGCATTTT. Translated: CASSEAGGSQPQHF.

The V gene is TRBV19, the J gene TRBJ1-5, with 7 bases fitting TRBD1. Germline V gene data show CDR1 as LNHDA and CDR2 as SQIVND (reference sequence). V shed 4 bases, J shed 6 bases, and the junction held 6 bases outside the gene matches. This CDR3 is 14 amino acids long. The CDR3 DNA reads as TGTGCCAGTAGTACCGGACAGGTTTTTCAGCCCCAGCATTTT. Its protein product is CASSTGQVFQPQHF. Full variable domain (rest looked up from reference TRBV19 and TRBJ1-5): DGGITQSPKYLFRKEGQNVTLSCEQNLNHDAMYWYRQDPGQGLRLIYYSQIVNDFQKGDIAEGYSVSREKKESFPLTVTSAQKNPTAFYLCASSTGQVFQPQHFGDGTRLSIL.

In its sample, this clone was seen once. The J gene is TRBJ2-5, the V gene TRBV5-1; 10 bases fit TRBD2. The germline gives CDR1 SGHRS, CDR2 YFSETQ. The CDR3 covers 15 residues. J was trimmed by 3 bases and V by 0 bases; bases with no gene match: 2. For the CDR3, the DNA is TGCGCCAGCAGCTTGGGACTAGCGGGTGAAGAGACCCAGTACTTC. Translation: CASSLGLAGEETQYF.

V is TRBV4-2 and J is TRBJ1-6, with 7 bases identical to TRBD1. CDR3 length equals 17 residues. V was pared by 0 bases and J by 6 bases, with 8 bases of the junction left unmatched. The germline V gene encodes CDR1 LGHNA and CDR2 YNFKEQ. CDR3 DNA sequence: TGTGCCAGCAGCCAAGATAATGCACAGGGGTCTAATTCACCCCTCCACTTT. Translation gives CASSQDNAQGSNSPLHF.

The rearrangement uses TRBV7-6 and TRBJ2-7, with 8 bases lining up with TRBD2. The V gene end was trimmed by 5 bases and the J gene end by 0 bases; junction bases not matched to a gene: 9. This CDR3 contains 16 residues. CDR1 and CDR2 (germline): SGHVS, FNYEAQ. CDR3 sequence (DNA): TGTGCCAGCAGCCCCGAGTCCGGGACTAGCTCCTACGAGCAGTACTTC. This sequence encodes CASSPESGTSSYEQYF. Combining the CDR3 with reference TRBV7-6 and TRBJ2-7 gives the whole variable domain GAGVSQSPRYKVTKRGQDVALRCDPISGHVSLYWYRQALGQGPEFLTYFNYEAQQDKSGLPNDRFSAERPEGSISTLTIQRTEQRDSAMYRCASSPESGTSSYEQYFGPGTRLTVT.

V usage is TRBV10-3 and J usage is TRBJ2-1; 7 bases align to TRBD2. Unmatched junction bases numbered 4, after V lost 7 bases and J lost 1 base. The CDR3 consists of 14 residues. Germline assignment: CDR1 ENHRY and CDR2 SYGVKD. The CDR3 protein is CAIKRERSYNEQFF. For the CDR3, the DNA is TGTGCCATCAAGCGGGAAAGATCCTACAATGAGCAGTTCTTC.

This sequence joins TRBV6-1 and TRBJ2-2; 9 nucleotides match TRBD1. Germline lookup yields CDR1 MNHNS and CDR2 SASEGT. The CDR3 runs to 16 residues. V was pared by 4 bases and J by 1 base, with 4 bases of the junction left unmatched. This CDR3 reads CASSGGTGRNTGELFF. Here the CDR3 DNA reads TGTGCCAGCAGTGGGGGGACAGGGAGGAACACCGGGGAGCTGTTTTTT.

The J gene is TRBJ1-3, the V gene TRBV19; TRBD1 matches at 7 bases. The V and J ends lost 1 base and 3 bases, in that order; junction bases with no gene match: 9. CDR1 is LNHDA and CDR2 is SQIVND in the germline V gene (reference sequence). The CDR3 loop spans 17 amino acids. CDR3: CASSIGSTGDRGNTIYF. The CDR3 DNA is TGTGCCAGTAGTATAGGATCAACAGGGGATCGTGGAAACACCATATATTTT. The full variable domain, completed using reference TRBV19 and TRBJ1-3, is DGGITQSPKYLFRKEGQNVTLSCEQNLNHDAMYWYRQDPGQGLRLIYYSQIVNDFQKGDIAEGYSVSREKKESFPLTVTSAQKNPTAFYLCASSIGSTGDRGNTIYFGEGSWLTVV.

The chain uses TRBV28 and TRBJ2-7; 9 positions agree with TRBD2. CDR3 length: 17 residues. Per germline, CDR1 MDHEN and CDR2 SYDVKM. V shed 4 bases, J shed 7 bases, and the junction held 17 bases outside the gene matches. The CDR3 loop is CASSSYGMAGGPKEQYF. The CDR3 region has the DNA TGTGCCAGCAGTTCATACGGCATGGCGGGAGGGCCTAAAGAGCAGTACTTC.